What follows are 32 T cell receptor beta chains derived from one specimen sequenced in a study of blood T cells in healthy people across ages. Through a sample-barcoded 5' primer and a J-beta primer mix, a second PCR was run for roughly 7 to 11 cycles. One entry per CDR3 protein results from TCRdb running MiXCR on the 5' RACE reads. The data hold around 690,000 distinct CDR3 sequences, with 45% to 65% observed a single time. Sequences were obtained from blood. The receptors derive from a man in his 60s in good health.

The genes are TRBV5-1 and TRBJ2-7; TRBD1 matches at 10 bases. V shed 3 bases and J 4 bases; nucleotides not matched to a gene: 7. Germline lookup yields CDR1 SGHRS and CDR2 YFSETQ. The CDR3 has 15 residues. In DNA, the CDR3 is TGCGCCAGCAGCTCGGCCCCGGGACAGGGGTACGAGCAGTACTTC. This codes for CASSSAPGQGYEQYF.

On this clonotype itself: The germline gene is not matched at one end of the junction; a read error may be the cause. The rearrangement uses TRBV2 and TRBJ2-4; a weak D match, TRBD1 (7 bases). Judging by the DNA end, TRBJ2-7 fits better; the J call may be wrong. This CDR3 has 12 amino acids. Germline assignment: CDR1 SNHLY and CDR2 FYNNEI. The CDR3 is CVSRGDNYEQYF. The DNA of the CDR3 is TGTGTCAGCAGGGGGGACAACTACGAGCAGTACTTC.

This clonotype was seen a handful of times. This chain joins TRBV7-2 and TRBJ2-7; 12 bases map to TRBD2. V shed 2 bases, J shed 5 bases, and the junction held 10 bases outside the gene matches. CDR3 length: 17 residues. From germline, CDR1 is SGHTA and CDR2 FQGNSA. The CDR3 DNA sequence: TGTGCCAGCAGCTTAATACCCGGACTAGCGGGGCCTGACGAGCAGTACTTC. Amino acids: CASSLIPGLAGPDEQYF.

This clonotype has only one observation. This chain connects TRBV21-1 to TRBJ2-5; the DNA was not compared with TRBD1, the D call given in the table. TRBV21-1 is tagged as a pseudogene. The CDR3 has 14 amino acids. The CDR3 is CASSVRRGRETQYF. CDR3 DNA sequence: TGTGCCAGCAGCGTCCGTCGGGGACGGGAGACCCAGTACTTC.

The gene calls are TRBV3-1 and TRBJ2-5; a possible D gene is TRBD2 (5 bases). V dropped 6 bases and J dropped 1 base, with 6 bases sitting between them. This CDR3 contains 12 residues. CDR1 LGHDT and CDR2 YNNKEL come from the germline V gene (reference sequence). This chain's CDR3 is CASREAQETQYF. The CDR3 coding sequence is TGTGCCAGCAGGGAGGCCCAAGAGACCCAGTACTTC.

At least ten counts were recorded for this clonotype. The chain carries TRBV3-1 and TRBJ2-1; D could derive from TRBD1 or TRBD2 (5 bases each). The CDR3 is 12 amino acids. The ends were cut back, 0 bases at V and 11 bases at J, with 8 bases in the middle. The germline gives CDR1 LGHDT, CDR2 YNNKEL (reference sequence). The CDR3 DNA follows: TGTGCCAGCAGCCAAGATTGGGGGAAGCAGTTCTTC. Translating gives CASSQDWGKQFF.

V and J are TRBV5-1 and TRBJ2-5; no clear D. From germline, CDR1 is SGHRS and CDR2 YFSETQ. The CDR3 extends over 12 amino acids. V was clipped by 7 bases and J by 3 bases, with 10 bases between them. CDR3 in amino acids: CASWVVEETQYF. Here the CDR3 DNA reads TGCGCCAGCTGGGTCGTGGAAGAGACCCAGTACTTC.

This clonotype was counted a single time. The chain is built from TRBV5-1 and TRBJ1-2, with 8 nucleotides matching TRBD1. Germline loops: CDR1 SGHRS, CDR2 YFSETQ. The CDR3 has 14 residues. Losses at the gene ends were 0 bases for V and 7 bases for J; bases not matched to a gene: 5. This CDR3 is CASSLGDRSGGYTF. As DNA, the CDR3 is TGCGCCAGCAGCTTGGGGGACAGGAGTGGTGGCTACACCTTC.

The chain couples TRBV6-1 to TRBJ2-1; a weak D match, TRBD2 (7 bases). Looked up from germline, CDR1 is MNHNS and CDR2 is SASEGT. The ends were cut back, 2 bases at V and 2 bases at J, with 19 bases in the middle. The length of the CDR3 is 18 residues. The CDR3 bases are TGTGCCAGCAGTGAAATGGCAAACCTGGGGGGGCCCTACAATGAGCAGTTCTTC. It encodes CASSEMANLGGPYNEQFF.

The CDR3 sequence: CASSLDSGAGETQYF. As DNA, the CDR3 is TGTGCCAGCAGCTTAGATAGCGGGGCCGGAGAGACCCAGTACTTC. This chain joins TRBV7-2 and TRBJ2-5, with 8 bases aligning to TRBD2. J was trimmed by 4 bases and V by 1 base; bases with no gene match: 5. The length of the CDR3 is 15 residues. CDR1 and CDR2 from the germline V gene are SGHTA and FQGNSA.

The CDR3 bases are TGTGCCAGCAGTCGGCTTAGGGGGACAGACTATCAGCCCCAGCATTTT. Residues: CASSRLRGTDYQPQHF. The rearrangement links TRBV28 to TRBJ1-5; TRBD1 matches at 7 bases. CDR1 is MDHEN and CDR2 is SYDVKM in the germline V gene. The V gene end was trimmed by 5 bases and the J gene end by 5 bases; junction bases not matched to a gene: 12. The CDR3 consists of 16 residues.

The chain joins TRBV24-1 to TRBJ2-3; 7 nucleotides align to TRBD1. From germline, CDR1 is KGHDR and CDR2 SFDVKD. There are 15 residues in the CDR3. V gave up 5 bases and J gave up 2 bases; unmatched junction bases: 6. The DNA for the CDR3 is TGTGCCACCAGTGCCCCGGGACAGAACACAGATACGCAGTATTTT. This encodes CATSAPGQNTDTQYF.

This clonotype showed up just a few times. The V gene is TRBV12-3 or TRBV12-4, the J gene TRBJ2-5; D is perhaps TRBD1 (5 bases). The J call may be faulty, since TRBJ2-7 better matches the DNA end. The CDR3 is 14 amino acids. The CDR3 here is CASSPQGWYYEQYF. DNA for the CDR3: TGTGCCAGCAGTCCCCAGGGATGGTACTACGAGCAGTACTTC.

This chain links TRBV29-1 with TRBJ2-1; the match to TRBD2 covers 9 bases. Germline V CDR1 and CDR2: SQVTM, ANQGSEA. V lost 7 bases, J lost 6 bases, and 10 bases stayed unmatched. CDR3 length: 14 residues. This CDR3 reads CSAQTSGQPNEQFF. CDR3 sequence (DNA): TGCAGCGCCCAGACTAGCGGACAGCCCAATGAGCAGTTCTTC.

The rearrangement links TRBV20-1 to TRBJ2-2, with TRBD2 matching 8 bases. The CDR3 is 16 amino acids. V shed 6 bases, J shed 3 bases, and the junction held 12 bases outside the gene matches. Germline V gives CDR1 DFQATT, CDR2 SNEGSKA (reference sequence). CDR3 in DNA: TGCAGTGCCAACCAAGCGGGGGAGCTGTACACCGGGGAGCTGTTTTTT. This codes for CSANQAGELYTGELFF.

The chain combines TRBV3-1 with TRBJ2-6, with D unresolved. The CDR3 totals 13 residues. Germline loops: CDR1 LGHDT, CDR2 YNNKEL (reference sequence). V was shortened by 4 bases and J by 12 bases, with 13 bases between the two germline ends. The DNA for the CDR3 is TGTGCCAGCAGCCCAACGGCTTCCGGCGTCCTGACTTTC. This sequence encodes CASSPTASGVLTF.

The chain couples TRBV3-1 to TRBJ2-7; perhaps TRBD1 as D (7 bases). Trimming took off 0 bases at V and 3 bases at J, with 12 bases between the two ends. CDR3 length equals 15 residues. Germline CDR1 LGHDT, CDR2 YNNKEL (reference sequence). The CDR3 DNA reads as TGTGCCAGCAGCCAAGAGACAGGGAGGTACTACGAGCAGTACTTC. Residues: CASSQETGRYYEQYF.

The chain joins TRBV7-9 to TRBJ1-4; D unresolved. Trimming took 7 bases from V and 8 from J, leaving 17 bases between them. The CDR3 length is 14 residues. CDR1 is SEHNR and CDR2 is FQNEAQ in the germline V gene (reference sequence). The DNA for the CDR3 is TGTGCCAGCAAAGGACGGACGTTTGGAGAAAAACTGTTTTTT. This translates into CASKGRTFGEKLFF.

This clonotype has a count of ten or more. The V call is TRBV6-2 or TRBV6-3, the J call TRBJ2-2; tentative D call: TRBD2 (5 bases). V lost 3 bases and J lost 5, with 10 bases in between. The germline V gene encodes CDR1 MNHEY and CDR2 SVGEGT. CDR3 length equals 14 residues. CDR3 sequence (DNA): TGTGCCAGCAGTTATCGGGGTAGTACCGGGGAGCTGTTTTTT. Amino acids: CASSYRGSTGELFF.

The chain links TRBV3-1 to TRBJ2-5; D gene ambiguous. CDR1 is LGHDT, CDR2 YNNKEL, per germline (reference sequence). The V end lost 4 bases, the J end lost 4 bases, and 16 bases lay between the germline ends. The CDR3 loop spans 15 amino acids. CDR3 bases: TGTGCCAGCAGCCCCCGGGTGGGCCTGATAGAGACCCAGTACTTC. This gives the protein CASSPRVGLIETQYF.

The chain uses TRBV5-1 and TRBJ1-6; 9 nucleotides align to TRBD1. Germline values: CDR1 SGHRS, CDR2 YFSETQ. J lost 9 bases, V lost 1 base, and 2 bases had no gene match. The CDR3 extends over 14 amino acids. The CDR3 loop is CASSLLGQGSPLHF. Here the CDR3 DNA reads TGCGCCAGCAGCTTGTTGGGACAGGGTTCACCCCTCCACTTT. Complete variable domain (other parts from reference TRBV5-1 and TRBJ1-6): KAGVTQTPRYLIKTRGQQVTLSCSPISGHRSVSWYQQTPGQGLQFLFEYFSETQRNKGNFPGRFSGRQFSNSRSEMNVSTLELGDSALYLCASSLLGQGSPLHFGNGTRLTVT.

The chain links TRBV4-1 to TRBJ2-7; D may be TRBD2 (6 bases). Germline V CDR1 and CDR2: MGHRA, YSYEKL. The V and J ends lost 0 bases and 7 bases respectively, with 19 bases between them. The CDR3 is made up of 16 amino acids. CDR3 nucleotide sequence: TGCGCCAGCAGCCAAGACTGGGAGGCGTCCTACAATGAGCAGTACTTC. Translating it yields CASSQDWEASYNEQYF.

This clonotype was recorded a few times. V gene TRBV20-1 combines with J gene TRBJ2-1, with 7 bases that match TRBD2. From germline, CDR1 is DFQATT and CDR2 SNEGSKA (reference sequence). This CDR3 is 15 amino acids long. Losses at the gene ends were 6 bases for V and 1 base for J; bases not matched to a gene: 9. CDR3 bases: TGCAGTGCCTTAGATAGCGGGCGTTCCTACAATGAGCAGTTCTTC. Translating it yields CSALDSGRSYNEQFF.

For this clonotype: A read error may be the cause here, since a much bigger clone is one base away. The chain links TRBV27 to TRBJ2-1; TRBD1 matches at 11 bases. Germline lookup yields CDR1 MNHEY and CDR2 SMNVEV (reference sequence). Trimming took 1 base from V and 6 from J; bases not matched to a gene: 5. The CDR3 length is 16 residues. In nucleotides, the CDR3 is TGTGCCAGCAGTTTATGGAGGGACAGGGGGGTCAATGAGCAGTTCTTC. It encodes CASSLWRDRGVNEQFF.

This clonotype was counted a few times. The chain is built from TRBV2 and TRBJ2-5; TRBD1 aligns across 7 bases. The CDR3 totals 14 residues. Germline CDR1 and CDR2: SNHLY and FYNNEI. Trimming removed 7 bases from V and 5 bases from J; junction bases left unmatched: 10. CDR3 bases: TGTGCCAGCAAACCGGACAGGAGTCAGGAGACCCAGTACTTC. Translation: CASKPDRSQETQYF.

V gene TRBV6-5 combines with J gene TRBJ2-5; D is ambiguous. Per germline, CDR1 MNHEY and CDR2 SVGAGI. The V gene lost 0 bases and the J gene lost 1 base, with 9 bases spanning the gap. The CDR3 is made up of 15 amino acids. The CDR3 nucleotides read TGTGCCAGCAGTTACTCGAAACCGGTCCAAGAGACCCAGTACTTC. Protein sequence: CASSYSKPVQETQYF.

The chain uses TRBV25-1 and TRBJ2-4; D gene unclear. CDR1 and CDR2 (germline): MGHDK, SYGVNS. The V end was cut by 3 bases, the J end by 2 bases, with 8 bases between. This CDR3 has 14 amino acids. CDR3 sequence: CASSESGSKNIQYF. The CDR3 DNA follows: TGTGCCAGCAGTGAGTCCGGGTCCAAAAACATTCAGTACTTC.

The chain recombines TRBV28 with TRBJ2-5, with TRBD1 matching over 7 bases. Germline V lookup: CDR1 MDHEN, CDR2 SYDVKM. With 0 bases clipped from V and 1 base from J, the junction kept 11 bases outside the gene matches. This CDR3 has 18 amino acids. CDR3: CASSLWGRGQPLQETQYF. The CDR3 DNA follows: TGTGCCAGCAGTTTATGGGGTAGGGGACAGCCCCTCCAAGAGACCCAGTACTTC.

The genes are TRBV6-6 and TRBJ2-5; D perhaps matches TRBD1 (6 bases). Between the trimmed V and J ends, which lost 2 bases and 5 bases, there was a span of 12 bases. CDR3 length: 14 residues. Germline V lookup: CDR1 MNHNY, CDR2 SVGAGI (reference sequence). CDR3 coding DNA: TGTGCCAGCAGTTACAGGGGGTTTGGGGAGACCCAGTACTTC. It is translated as CASSYRGFGETQYF.

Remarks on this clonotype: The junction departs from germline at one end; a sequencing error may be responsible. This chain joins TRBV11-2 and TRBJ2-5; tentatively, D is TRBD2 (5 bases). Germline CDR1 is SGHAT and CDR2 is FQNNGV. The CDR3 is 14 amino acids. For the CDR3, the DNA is TGTGCCAGCAGCTGGACTCCTAGCCAAGGGACCCAGTACTTC. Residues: CASSWTPSQGTQYF.

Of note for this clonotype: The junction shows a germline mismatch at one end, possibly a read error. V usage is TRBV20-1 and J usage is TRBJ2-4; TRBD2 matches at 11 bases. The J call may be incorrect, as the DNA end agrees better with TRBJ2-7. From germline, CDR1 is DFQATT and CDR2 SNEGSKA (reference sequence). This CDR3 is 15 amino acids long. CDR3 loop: CGAPGTSGPAYEQYF. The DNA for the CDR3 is TGCGGTGCTCCCGGGACTAGCGGACCTGCCTACGAGCAGTACTTC.

The CDR3 nucleotides are TGCAGCGCAAAGCCCGCGGGAGGACCCTACGAGCAGTACTTC. The encoded protein is CSAKPAGGPYEQYF. The chain combines TRBV29-1 with TRBJ2-7, with 8 bases identical to TRBD2. CDR3 size: 14 residues. CDR1 is SQVTM, CDR2 ANQGSEA, per germline. J was trimmed by 2 bases and V by 7 bases; bases with no gene match: 10.